Each of the 9 T cell receptor beta chains below was sequenced from the same sample in a study of blood T cells in healthy people across ages. Sample-barcoded 5' priming and a J-beta primer mix drove a second PCR of roughly 7 to 11 cycles. Via MiXCR, TCRdb re-called the 5' RACE reads, giving one row per CDR3 protein. In the table there are under 1,000,000 distinct CDR3 sequences, roughly 40% of which are singletons. The specimen was blood. The source is a young man in good health.

This clonotype was observed a few times. The gene calls are TRBV6-2 or TRBV6-3 and TRBJ1-2; no clear D. CDR1 and CDR2 from the germline V gene are MNHEY and SVGEGT. The V end lost 2 bases, the J end lost 4 bases, and 11 bases lay between the germline ends. This CDR3 region has 14 residues. CDR3 loop: CASSYAGPLYGYTF. The CDR3 nucleotides read TGTGCCAGCAGTTACGCGGGCCCGCTCTATGGCTACACCTTC.

This clonotype was seen a handful of times. This chain joins TRBV4-3 and TRBJ1-1; D gene ambiguous. V was trimmed by 4 bases and J by 0 bases, leaving 15 bases between them. The length of the CDR3 is 16 residues. In germline, CDR1 is LGHNA, CDR2 YSLEER. CDR3 DNA: TGCGCCAGCAGCCGAGACCCGCGGGCCCTGAACACTGAAGCTTTCTTT. It is translated as CASSRDPRALNTEAFF.

Regarding this clonotype: The germline gene is not matched at one end of the junction; a read error may be the cause. V is TRBV5-6 and J is TRBJ2-1; weak D call: TRBD1 (6 bases). The V gene's germline CDR1 is SGHDT and CDR2 YYEEEE. The CDR3 totals 12 residues. CDR3 DNA: TGTGCCAGCAGCTCAGGGGCGAATGGGCAGTTCTTC. As protein: CASSSGANGQFF.

This clonotype was observed a handful of times. J is TRBJ1-5 and V is TRBV4-3; D not certain. The CDR3 runs 13 residues. Per germline, CDR1 LGHNA and CDR2 YSLEER. Trimming left V 1 base short and J 4 bases short, with 5 bases between. In DNA form, the CDR3 reads TGCGCCAGCAGCCAAGTGAGGAATCAGCCCCAGCATTTT. This translates into CASSQVRNQPQHF.

There are a few counts of this clonotype. This may arise from a read error, as a much more abundant clone is one base away. This chain connects TRBV6-2 or TRBV6-3 to TRBJ1-2, with D tentatively TRBD1 (6 bases). V shed 2 bases and J shed 4 bases, with 8 bases lying between them. Germline values: CDR1 MNHEY, CDR2 SVGEGT. The CDR3 runs to 13 residues. The CDR3 region is CASSYGTSYGYTF. The CDR3 coding sequence is TGTGCCAGCAGTTACGGGACAAGCTATGGCTACACCTTC.

As concerns this clonotype: It may be a read error: a sequence one base away is much more abundant. The chain is built from TRBV29-1 and TRBJ2-5; D perhaps matches TRBD1 (6 bases). This CDR3 spans 14 amino acids. CDR1 and CDR2 (germline): SQVTM, ANQGSEA. The V end lost 5 bases, the J end lost 11 bases, and 24 bases lay between the germline ends. The CDR3 here is CSVKDSSLYNEQYF. The DNA for the CDR3 is TGCAGCGTTAAGGACAGTTCTCTGTACAATGAGCAGTACTTC.

The genes are TRBV5-1 and TRBJ2-5; TRBD2 is a possible D gene (6 bases). CDR1 is SGHRS, CDR2 YFSETQ, per germline. The CDR3 has 13 amino acids. V shed 2 bases and J shed 11 bases, with 16 bases lying between them. The CDR3 DNA follows: TGCGCCAGCAGCTTTGGGGAGGCGACTGAGCAGTACTTC. Its translation: CASSFGEATEQYF.

This CDR3 reads CASSTLDRGLDNEQYF. The CDR3 DNA follows: TGTGCCAGTAGTACCCTAGACAGGGGCCTAGACAATGAGCAGTACTTC. The V gene is TRBV19, the J gene TRBJ2-5, with TRBD1 matching over 8 bases. Unmatched junction bases numbered 18, after V lost 4 bases and J lost 11 bases. The CDR3 covers 16 residues. The germline V gene encodes CDR1 LNHDA and CDR2 SQIVND (reference sequence).

This chain connects TRBV20-1 to TRBJ2-1, with TRBD2 matching 15 bases. The CDR3 runs 17 residues. After removal of 5 bases from V and 3 bases from J, the junction contained 8 bases not matched to a gene. From germline, CDR1 is DFQATT and CDR2 SNEGSKA (reference sequence). The CDR3 region has the DNA TGCAGTGCTCCCCGCTCGGGACTAGCGGGGGGCTACAATGAGCAGTTCTTC. Translated: CSAPRSGLAGGYNEQFF.